The 29 T cell receptor beta chains below come from one sample, sequenced in a study of CD8 T cells in ankylosing spondylitis. Via MiXCR, TCRdb re-called the 5' RACE reads, giving one row per CDR3 protein. This sample has 200,000 or so distinct CDR3 sequences, with 20% to 30% found just once. The sample taken for sequencing was blood, either unsorted or a sorted T cell fraction (not recorded which). The receptors here all came from a male donor with ankylosing spondylitis or in good health (not recorded which).

J is TRBJ2-7 and V is TRBV20-1, with 12 bases matching TRBD2. The V gene end was trimmed by 6 bases and the J gene end by 2 bases; junction bases not matched to a gene: 2. The germline V gene encodes CDR1 DFQATT and CDR2 SNEGSKA (reference sequence). CDR3 length: 13 residues. CDR3 region: CSAGLAGTYEQYF. In DNA, the CDR3 is TGCAGTGCAGGACTAGCGGGAACCTACGAGCAGTACTTC.

This clonotype was seen ten or more times. The rearrangement joins TRBV4-2 to TRBJ2-7; 7 nucleotides line up with TRBD2. CDR3 length equals 14 residues. Per the germline V gene, CDR1 is LGHNA and CDR2 is YNFKEQ. The J segment lost 7 bases and the V segment lost 1 base, leaving 7 bases of the junction unmatched. The DNA for the CDR3 is TGTGCCAGCAGCCAAGGGGACTACCTACAGGAGCAGTACTTC. Residues: CASSQGDYLQEQYF.

This clonotype showed up just a few times. The rearrangement joins TRBV20-1 to TRBJ2-7; D is perhaps TRBD2 (6 bases). The CDR3 contains 14 residues. The ends were cut back, 5 bases at V and 3 bases at J, with 17 bases in the middle. CDR1 is DFQATT, CDR2 SNEGSKA, per germline (reference sequence). The CDR3 DNA reads TGCAGTGCTCAAGACCGGGACTGGGACTACGAGCAGTACTTC. Translating it yields CSAQDRDWDYEQYF.

This clonotype was picked up one time. With a much larger clone just one base away, this may be a read error. The chain joins TRBV18 to TRBJ2-2; D not certain. The CDR3 is 16 amino acids. Germline V gene lookup returns CDR1 KGHSH and CDR2 LQKENI. In DNA, the CDR3 is TGTGCCAGCTTACCACCGGCAGCCGCGAACACCGGGGAGCTGTTTTTT. This encodes CASLPPAAANTGELFF.

The rearrangement links TRBV20-1 to TRBJ2-5; 16 nucleotides line up with TRBD2. CDR3 length: 15 residues. The V gene end was trimmed by 6 bases and the J gene end by 3 bases; junction bases not matched to a gene: 4. Germline values: CDR1 DFQATT, CDR2 SNEGSKA (reference sequence). DNA for the CDR3: TGCAGTGCCATAGGGACTAGCGGGAGGGAAGAGACCCAGTACTTC. Translation gives CSAIGTSGREETQYF.

This clonotype was observed at least ten times. This chain links TRBV29-1 with TRBJ2-3; 11 bases match TRBD2. CDR1 SQVTM and CDR2 ANQGSEA come from the germline V gene. There are 16 residues in the CDR3. J was trimmed by 1 base and V by 1 base; bases with no gene match: 4. This CDR3 reads CSVEGLAGHGTDTQYF. CDR3 in DNA: TGCAGCGTTGAAGGACTAGCGGGGCACGGCACAGATACGCAGTATTTT.

This clonotype was detected a few times. J is TRBJ1-2 and V is TRBV29-1; D unclear. V lost 3 bases, J lost 6 bases, and 5 bases lay in between. Germline CDR1 and CDR2: SQVTM and ANQGSEA. The CDR3 consists of 10 residues. CDR3 coding DNA: TGCAGCGTTGACGAAAATGGCTACACCTTC. Its translation: CSVDENGYTF.

This clonotype was seen ten or more times. The V gene is TRBV29-1, the J gene TRBJ1-2; D not resolved. V shed 6 bases and J shed 3 bases, with 11 bases lying between them. The CDR3 is 12 amino acids. Germline CDR1 reads SQVTM; CDR2 reads ANQGSEA. CDR3 sequence reads: CSVLTTDYGYTF. CDR3 coding DNA: TGCAGCGTCCTAACCACTGACTATGGCTACACCTTC.

The rearrangement links TRBV30 to TRBJ2-4, with D perhaps matching TRBD2 (6 bases). This CDR3 is 15 amino acids long. The V gene's germline CDR1 is GTSNPN and CDR2 SVGIG (reference sequence). Trimming pared 0 bases from V and 9 bases from J, leaving 18 bases between. The CDR3 sequence: CAWSVLKPPGSIQYF. The CDR3 DNA is TGTGCCTGGAGTGTCCTTAAGCCCCCCGGGAGCATTCAGTACTTC.

This clonotype showed up many times. V usage is TRBV5-1 and J usage is TRBJ2-5, with D possibly TRBD1 on 5 matching bases. Trimming removed 1 base from V and 4 bases from J, with 8 bases in between. Germline assignment: CDR1 SGHRS and CDR2 YFSETQ. The CDR3 runs to 13 residues. CDR3 sequence (DNA): TGCGCCAGCAGCTTGCAGGGCCTAGAGACCCAGTACTTC. It encodes CASSLQGLETQYF.

This clonotype was observed many times. The CDR3 nucleotides read TGCAGTGCCTCCGGGACTGGCTCCTACAATGAGCAGTTCTTC. As protein: CSASGTGSYNEQFF. The J gene is TRBJ2-1, the V gene TRBV20-1; possible D gene TRBD2, 6 bases. Per the germline V gene, CDR1 is DFQATT and CDR2 is SNEGSKA (reference sequence). CDR3 length: 14 amino acids. Trimming removed 6 bases at V and 0 bases at J, with 12 bases between.

The J gene is TRBJ1-2, the V gene TRBV12-3 or TRBV12-4, with D possibly being TRBD1 (6 bases). Trimming pared 7 bases from V and 8 bases from J, leaving 20 bases between. The CDR3 totals 14 residues. This CDR3 is CASTRGGGFGGYTF. CDR3 sequence (DNA): TGTGCCAGCACACGAGGGGGGGGGTTCGGAGGCTACACCTTC.

V usage is TRBV5-1 and J usage is TRBJ2-5; 9 nucleotides match TRBD2. From germline, CDR1 is SGHRS and CDR2 YFSETQ. The junction had 9 bases not matched to a gene; V was cut back by 4 bases and J by 5 bases. The CDR3 sequence is 15 residues long. The CDR3 sequence: CASSRGTSSEETQYF. In DNA, the CDR3 is TGCGCCAGCAGCCGAGGGACTAGCAGCGAGGAGACCCAGTACTTC.

This clonotype came up many times. The genes are TRBV18 and TRBJ2-5; weak D call: TRBD1 (6 bases). The CDR3 covers 13 residues. V lost 6 bases and J 4 bases, leaving 12 bases between the germline ends. Per the germline V gene, CDR1 is KGHSH and CDR2 is LQKENI. CDR3 loop: CASSPGVGETQYF. For the CDR3, the DNA is TGTGCCAGCTCCCCAGGGGTTGGAGAGACCCAGTACTTC.

There are many counts of this clonotype. The chain has TRBV5-6 and TRBJ2-3, with 12 bases aligning to TRBD2. Germline V gives CDR1 SGHDT, CDR2 YYEEEE. Germline trimming cut 6 bases from V and 4 bases from J; bases unmatched to any gene: 12. The CDR3 length is 17 residues. The CDR3 DNA reads TGTGCCAGCATCGCACCTAGCGGGAGGGCCGAATCAGATACGCAGTATTTT. It specifies CASIAPSGRAESDTQYF.

This clonotype was found once. J is TRBJ1-3 and V is TRBV5-6; D unclear. The CDR3 is made up of 15 amino acids. Trimming pared 0 bases from V and 6 bases from J, leaving 13 bases between. Per germline, CDR1 SGHDT and CDR2 YYEEEE. The CDR3 nucleotides are TGTGCCAGCAGCTTGGGTCAAAACCCTGCAAACACCATATATTTT. Translating gives CASSLGQNPANTIYF.

This clonotype was found a few times. The chain carries TRBV7-8 and TRBJ2-5, with a tentative D call TRBD2 (6 bases). The CDR3 spans 16 residues. Germline V gene lookup returns CDR1 SGHVS and CDR2 FQNEAQ. Trimming removed 2 bases at V and 4 bases at J, with 17 bases between. CDR3 coding DNA: TGTGCCAGCAGCTTAAAGGAGGGGTTGGTGGTAGAGACCCAGTACTTC. Its protein product is CASSLKEGLVVETQYF.

This clonotype has a handful of counts. This chain joins TRBV29-1 and TRBJ1-4; 9 bases line up with TRBD1. The V gene end was trimmed by 6 bases and the J gene end by 5 bases; junction bases not matched to a gene: 1. This CDR3 comprises 12 residues. Germline loops: CDR1 SQVTM, CDR2 ANQGSEA. The CDR3 sequence is CSVGTGNEKLFF. CDR3 bases: TGCAGCGTGGGGACAGGGAATGAAAAACTGTTTTTT.

There are many counts of this clonotype. The gene calls are TRBV5-1 and TRBJ2-4; the D is unclear. V was shortened by 0 bases and J by 4 bases, with 5 bases between the two germline ends. Germline-derived CDR1 and CDR2 are SGHRS and YFSETQ. The length of the CDR3 is 13 residues. The CDR3 is CASSLGGKNIQYF. The CDR3 coding sequence is TGCGCCAGCAGCTTGGGAGGAAAAAACATTCAGTACTTC.

This clonotype was observed many times. The V call is TRBV12-5, the J call TRBJ2-6; D is unresolved. Germline assignment: CDR1 LGHNT and CDR2 FRNRAP. This CDR3 region has 16 residues. Between the trimmed V and J ends, which lost 2 bases and 2 bases, there was a span of 10 bases. This CDR3 is CASGLYRGPGANVLTF. The CDR3 nucleotides are TGTGCTAGTGGTTTGTACCGTGGGCCTGGGGCCAACGTCCTGACTTTC.

This clonotype appeared once. The rearrangement uses TRBV7-2 and TRBJ1-6; D unclear. The CDR3 sequence is 15 residues long. Per germline, CDR1 SGHTA and CDR2 FQGNSA. With 3 bases removed from V and 8 bases from J, the gap between germline ends came to 14 bases. CDR3 coding DNA: TGTGCCAGCAGCTTTGGGAGCGCCAGTGATTCACCCCTCCACTTT. Its translation is CASSFGSASDSPLHF.

A remark on this clonotype: Germline is not matched at one junction end, which may reflect a read error. The chain employs TRBV3-1 and TRBJ2-3; TRBD2 might be the D (6 bases). This CDR3 spans 18 amino acids. Germline V gene data show CDR1 as LGHDT and CDR2 as YNNKEL (reference sequence). This CDR3 reads CTSSFGLRDLVGTDTQYF. The CDR3 DNA follows: TGTACCAGCAGTTTTGGGTTGCGGGACCTGGTTGGCACAGATACGCAGTATTTT.

The chain recombines TRBV5-1 with TRBJ2-1, with 11 nucleotides matching TRBD2. V gave up 1 base and J gave up 8 bases; unmatched junction bases: 8. The germline gives CDR1 SGHRS, CDR2 YFSETQ. The CDR3 contains 16 residues. DNA for the CDR3: TGCGCCAGCAGCTTGAGAACTAGCGGGAGCGGCGATGAGCAGTTCTTC. Translation: CASSLRTSGSGDEQFF.

V and J are TRBV18 and TRBJ2-1; 8 nucleotides align to TRBD1. V was pared by 3 bases and J by 5 bases, with 6 bases of the junction left unmatched. CDR1 KGHSH and CDR2 LQKENI come from the germline V gene. CDR3 length equals 15 residues. CDR3 region: CASSPGTGINNEQFF. DNA for the CDR3: TGTGCCAGCTCACCCGGGACAGGTATAAACAATGAGCAGTTCTTC.

V and J are TRBV5-5 and TRBJ2-3; D assignment may be TRBD1 or TRBD2 (5 bases each). Germline CDR1 and CDR2: SGHKS and YYEKEE (reference sequence). The CDR3 is 15 residues long. Trimming stripped 4 bases from V and 4 bases from J, with 16 bases between. The CDR3 reads CASSLVGRDADTQYF. The CDR3 bases are TGTGCCAGCAGCCTCGTTGGAAGGGACGCAGATACGCAGTATTTT.

V gene TRBV20-1 combines with J gene TRBJ1-1, with a tentative D call TRBD1 (6 bases). The CDR3 totals 14 residues. Germline V gene sequence: CDR1 DFQATT, CDR2 SNEGSKA (reference sequence). V was pared by 5 bases and J by 4 bases, with 17 bases between. For the CDR3, the DNA is TGCAGTGCTGAAAACATGGGGGCAGGCACTGAAGCTTTCTTT. This sequence encodes CSAENMGAGTEAFF.

This clonotype was seen ten or more times. This sequence joins TRBV5-5 and TRBJ1-2, with 8 bases matching TRBD1. Germline CDR1 is SGHKS and CDR2 is YYEKEE (reference sequence). The CDR3 runs to 14 residues. The junction had 10 bases not matched to a gene; V was cut back by 5 bases and J by 7 bases. The CDR3 nucleotides are TGTGCCAGCAGTTATGACAGGGGCAGTGGTGGCTACACCTTC. Its protein is CASSYDRGSGGYTF.

This clonotype showed up many times. This chain uses TRBV5-1 with TRBJ2-5; either TRBD1 or TRBD2 may supply D (5 bases each). This CDR3 spans 14 amino acids. V was shortened by 5 bases and J by 3 bases, with 14 bases between the two germline ends. Germline V gene sequence: CDR1 SGHRS, CDR2 YFSETQ. CDR3 loop: CASRQGFGEETQYF. Here the CDR3 DNA reads TGCGCCAGCAGGCAGGGATTCGGGGAAGAGACCCAGTACTTC.

Ten or more counts support this clonotype. The chain couples TRBV27 to TRBJ2-1; 9 bases are shared with TRBD1. CDR1 and CDR2 (germline): MNHEY, SMNVEV (reference sequence). The CDR3 runs 18 residues. J gave up 1 base and V 6 bases, and 13 bases lay outside the gene matches. DNA of the CDR3: TGTGCCAGCAGCAGGGACAGGGACCCGGGAGTGTCCTACAATGAGCAGTTCTTC. Its protein is CASSRDRDPGVSYNEQFF.